Each of the 12 T cell receptor beta chains below was sequenced from the same sample in a study of blood T cells in healthy people across ages. The authors ran a second PCR of 7 to 11 cycles using a sample-barcoded 5' primer and a J-beta primer mix. TCRdb ran MiXCR on the 5' RACE reads and lists one entry per CDR3 protein. The sample lists about 1.6 million distinct CDR3 sequences, roughly 32% occurring once. The sequenced sample was blood. The receptors here all came from a woman in her 30s in good health.

This clonotype has at least ten counts. The chain joins TRBV20-1 to TRBJ2-5, with D perhaps TRBD2 (6 bases). V shed 6 bases and J shed 1 base, with 18 bases lying between them. This CDR3 has 15 residues. Germline CDR1 and CDR2: DFQATT and SNEGSKA (reference sequence). The CDR3 region is CSAPVSGDIQETQYF. As DNA, the CDR3 is TGCAGTGCACCCGTTAGCGGAGACATCCAAGAGACCCAGTACTTC.

This clonotype has just a few counts. The V gene is TRBV11-2, the J gene TRBJ2-7; D is ambiguous. V was shortened by 1 base and J by 1 base, with 14 bases between the two germline ends. The CDR3 spans 16 residues. Per germline, CDR1 SGHAT and CDR2 FQNNGV. The CDR3: CASSLVPPVGSYEQYF. CDR3 nucleotides: TGTGCCAGCAGCTTAGTCCCCCCAGTCGGATCCTACGAGCAGTACTTC.

This clonotype was detected a few times. The rearrangement uses TRBV20-1 and TRBJ1-2; weak D call: TRBD1 (5 bases). Germline V CDR1 and CDR2: DFQATT, SNEGSKA (reference sequence). The CDR3 loop spans 15 amino acids. The CDR3 loop reads CSAVFGAPTDYGYTF. Here the CDR3 DNA reads TGCAGCGCCGTCTTTGGGGCCCCGACGGACTATGGCTACACCTTC.

The V and J genes are TRBV7-2 and TRBJ2-5; no clear D gene. The J call may be incorrect, as the DNA end agrees better with TRBJ2-7. Per germline, CDR1 SGHTA and CDR2 FQGNSA. The CDR3 sequence is 13 residues long. The CDR3 loop is CASSLLIGIEQYF. The CDR3 nucleotides are TGTGCCAGCAGCTTACTCATAGGTATCGAGCAGTACTTC.

This clonotype has just a few counts. V usage is TRBV9 and J usage is TRBJ2-5; TRBD1 or TRBD2 may be the D gene (5 bases each). Trimming took 2 bases from V and 11 from J, leaving 16 bases between them. Germline loops: CDR1 SGDLS, CDR2 YYNGEE. The CDR3 spans 13 residues. CDR3 loop: CASSVEGRSEQYF. CDR3 in DNA: TGTGCCAGCAGCGTTGAGGGGCGGTCGGAGCAGTACTTC.

This clonotype was picked up a small number of times. The genes are TRBV11-2 and TRBJ2-5; 7 bases line up with TRBD1. V shed 1 base and J 4 bases; nucleotides not matched to a gene: 3. Germline loops: CDR1 SGHAT, CDR2 FQNNGV. This CDR3 spans 14 amino acids. CDR3 loop: CASSLVGQIETQYF. The CDR3 DNA sequence: TGTGCCAGCAGCTTAGTGGGACAGATAGAGACCCAGTACTTC.

This clonotype was observed a handful of times. This chain uses TRBV18 with TRBJ1-5; D uncertain. Per the germline V gene, CDR1 is KGHSH and CDR2 is LQKENI. The CDR3 totals 15 residues. The V gene lost 3 bases and the J gene lost 0 bases, with 9 bases spanning the gap. The CDR3 nucleotides read TGTGCCAGCTCACCGGAAGGAATTAGCAATCAGCCCCAGCATTTT. Its translation is CASSPEGISNQPQHF.

This clonotype was detected only a few times. The rearrangement uses TRBV7-2 and TRBJ2-7, with TRBD2 matching over 9 bases. The CDR3 is 18 residues long. Germline V CDR1 and CDR2: SGHTA, FQGNSA. V gave up 0 bases and J gave up 4 bases; unmatched junction bases: 13. CDR3 in DNA: TGTGCCAGCAGCTTAGCGAGGATAGGACTAGCGACCGCTTACGAGCAGTACTTC. Amino acids: CASSLARIGLATAYEQYF.

The V and J genes are TRBV14 and TRBJ2-1, with D unclear. Germline CDR1 reads SGHDN; CDR2 reads FVKESK. The CDR3 sequence is 15 residues long. V dropped 1 base and J dropped 0 bases, with 7 bases sitting between them. The CDR3 DNA reads TGTGCCAGCAGCCAAGGTACCATCTCCTACAATGAGCAGTTCTTC. Translating it yields CASSQGTISYNEQFF.

The chain couples TRBV4-1 to TRBJ1-4; no firm D call. This CDR3 has 16 amino acids. Trimming took off 6 bases at V and 4 bases at J, with 18 bases between the two ends. CDR1 and CDR2 (germline): MGHRA, YSYEKL. The CDR3 region is CASSPTPGRFNEKLFF. The CDR3 DNA reads as TGCGCCAGCAGTCCGACACCGGGCCGATTTAATGAAAAACTGTTTTTT.

This clonotype was seen a handful of times. V gene TRBV6-2 or TRBV6-3 combines with J gene TRBJ1-4; 7 nucleotides line up with TRBD1. Germline CDR1 and CDR2: MNHEY and SVGEGT. The CDR3 loop spans 13 amino acids. Unmatched junction bases numbered 10, after V lost 10 bases and J lost 8 bases. The CDR3 region is CATWTGLEEKLFF. CDR3 nucleotides: TGTGCCACCTGGACAGGCCTGGAGGAAAAACTGTTTTTT.

This sequence joins TRBV30 and TRBJ2-3; the match to TRBD1 covers 8 bases. The CDR3 runs 14 residues. Looked up from germline, CDR1 is GTSNPN and CDR2 is SVGIG (reference sequence). V lost 7 bases to trimming and J lost 1 base; unmatched junction nucleotides: 7. The CDR3 loop reads CAYDRGERTDTQYF. The CDR3 nucleotides are TGTGCCTATGACAGGGGCGAGCGCACAGATACGCAGTATTTT.